Below, 23 T cell receptor beta chains from the same sample are listed, as sequenced in a study of shared clonotypes between healthy human individuals. Using immunoSEQ multiplex PCR, the repertoire was profiled, and TCRdb retains in-frame clones only, with some absent. The sample lists 450,000 to 650,000 clones, around 81% occurring once. The sequenced sample was PBMCs. These receptor sequences come from a woman in her 40s in good health. Some clones in this sample may be carry-over from other donors' samples.

This clone came up once. The J gene is TRBJ2-2, the V gene TRBV7-9; 9 positions match TRBD2. V shed 4 bases, J shed 1 base, and the junction held 10 bases outside the gene matches. The length of the CDR3 is 18 residues. Germline V gives CDR1 SEHNR, CDR2 FQNEAQ (reference sequence). The DNA for the CDR3 is TGTGCCAGCAGCTCCTACCGAATACTAGCGGGGAACACCGGGGAGCTGTTTTTT. Its translation: CASSSYRILAGNTGELFF. Variable domain in full (rest from reference TRBV7-9 and TRBJ2-2): DTGVSQNPRHKITKRGQNVTFRCDPISEHNRLYWYRQTLGQGPEFLTYFQNEAQLEKSRLLSDRFSAERPKGSFSTLEIQRTEQGDSAMYLCASSSYRILAGNTGELFFGEGSRLTVL.

This chain connects TRBV9 to TRBJ2-3; no firm D call. The CDR3 is 17 amino acids. V lost 0 bases and J 0 bases, leaving 14 bases between the germline ends. CDR1 is SGDLS, CDR2 YYNGEE, per germline. CDR3 nucleotides: TGTGCCAGCAGCGTAGCTCGAGGACCTATTAGCACAGATACGCAGTATTTT. It codes for CASSVARGPISTDTQYF.

The chain combines TRBV27 with TRBJ2-1, with TRBD2 matching over 12 bases. This CDR3 comprises 15 residues. V dropped 5 bases and J dropped 4; count of bases not matched to a gene: 3. Germline CDR1 is MNHEY and CDR2 is SMNVEV (reference sequence). CDR3 sequence (DNA): TGTGCCAGCAGTGGGGGGACTAGCGGGTACAATGAGCAGTTCTTC. Translated: CASSGGTSGYNEQFF.

V and J are TRBV30 and TRBJ2-7; 8 positions match TRBD2. The germline V gene encodes CDR1 GTSNPN and CDR2 SVGIG (reference sequence). V dropped 4 bases and J dropped 3; count of bases not matched to a gene: 11. This CDR3 spans 15 amino acids. CDR3 region: CAWTSRRGANYEQYF. The CDR3 DNA follows: TGTGCCTGGACTTCACGGCGGGGGGCCAACTACGAGCAGTACTTC.

The chain is built from TRBV5-6 and TRBJ2-7; 10 bases align to TRBD1. V dropped 3 bases and J dropped 7; count of bases not matched to a gene: 7. The CDR3 covers 14 residues. Germline V gene data show CDR1 as SGHDT and CDR2 as YYEEEE. CDR3 DNA sequence: TGTGCCAGCAGCTGGGTGACAGGGGGCGTTGAGCAGTACTTC. It encodes CASSWVTGGVEQYF.

This chain connects TRBV7-2 to TRBJ2-3, with TRBD2 identical over 9 bases. Germline CDR1 is SGHTA and CDR2 is FQGNSA. This CDR3 has 17 residues. V dropped 4 bases and J dropped 0; count of bases not matched to a gene: 8. CDR3 sequence reads: CASSSWPAGGSTDTQYF. The CDR3 DNA follows: TGTGCCAGCAGCTCTTGGCCAGCGGGAGGCAGCACAGATACGCAGTATTTT.

The chain joins TRBV28 to TRBJ1-2, with D possibly matching TRBD1 (6 bases). The germline V gene encodes CDR1 MDHEN and CDR2 SYDVKM. Trimming removed 6 bases from V and 5 bases from J, with 13 bases in between. The CDR3 is made up of 13 amino acids. The CDR3 sequence: CASRRTGPYGYTF. CDR3 DNA: TGTGCCAGCAGACGCACAGGGCCTTATGGCTACACCTTC.

V is TRBV6-1 and J is TRBJ2-3; 7 nucleotides align to TRBD1. Germline loops: CDR1 MNHNS, CDR2 SASEGT. The CDR3 loop spans 16 amino acids. V dropped 4 bases and J dropped 0; count of bases not matched to a gene: 7. CDR3 protein: CASSGTGQASTDTQYF. CDR3 DNA: TGTGCCAGCAGTGGAACTGGACAGGCTAGCACAGATACGCAGTATTTT.

The chain is built from TRBV7-2 and TRBJ2-7; TRBD2 might be the D (6 bases). This CDR3 has 15 residues. In germline, CDR1 is SGHTA, CDR2 FQGNSA. Trimming stripped 1 base from V and 7 bases from J, with 17 bases between. The CDR3 region is CASSLVGDPGREQYF. The CDR3 DNA reads TGTGCCAGCAGCTTAGTGGGGGATCCGGGGAGGGAGCAGTACTTC.

The J gene is TRBJ2-1, the V gene TRBV5-8; D may be TRBD2 (5 bases). The CDR3 sequence is 16 residues long. Germline V gene data show CDR1 as SGHTS and CDR2 as YDEGEE. Trimming removed 5 bases at V and 0 bases at J, with 15 bases between. CDR3 residues: CASSQWTGSSYNEQFF. The DNA of the CDR3 is TGTGCCAGCAGTCAGTGGACTGGAAGCTCCTACAATGAGCAGTTCTTC.

This chain uses TRBV27 with TRBJ2-7; D gene uncertain. Looked up from germline, CDR1 is MNHEY and CDR2 is SMNVEV (reference sequence). Trimming took off 2 bases at V and 3 bases at J, with 17 bases between the two ends. The CDR3 extends over 16 amino acids. The CDR3 DNA sequence: TGTGCCAGCAGTTTAAGGGCGCGGCCTGAACGCTACGAGCAGTACTTC. It translates to CASSLRARPERYEQYF.

This clone was found many times. The sample contains more than one DNA sequence encoding this CDR3. The gene calls are TRBV6-6 and TRBJ2-2; possibly TRBD2 for D (5 bases). CDR3 length equals 16 residues. The V and J ends lost 0 bases and 2 bases respectively, with 10 bases between them. From germline, CDR1 is MNHNY and CDR2 SVGAGI (reference sequence). The CDR3 reads CASSYSTGKNTGELFF. CDR3 sequence (DNA): TGTGCCAGCAGTTACTCGACCGGGAAAAACACCGGGGAGCTGTTTTTT.

The V and J genes are TRBV9 and TRBJ2-1; 10 nucleotides line up with TRBD2. This CDR3 has 15 residues. The V gene end was trimmed by 4 bases and the J gene end by 4 bases; junction bases not matched to a gene: 5. CDR1 is SGDLS and CDR2 is YYNGEE in the germline V gene. The CDR3 here is CASSHRTSGYNEQFF. In nucleotides, the CDR3 is TGTGCCAGCAGCCACCGGACTAGCGGTTACAATGAGCAGTTCTTC.

The J gene is TRBJ1-1, the V gene TRBV29-1; weak D call: TRBD1 (5 bases). Deletions cut 7 bases from V and 0 bases from J, with 12 bases between. The CDR3 length is 13 residues. CDR1 and CDR2 from the germline V gene are SQVTM and ANQGSEA. CDR3: CSANRILNTEAFF. In DNA, the CDR3 is TGCAGCGCCAACAGGATACTGAACACTGAAGCTTTCTTT.

V usage is TRBV10-3 and J usage is TRBJ2-1, with 15 bases fitting TRBD2. Germline CDR1 and CDR2: ENHRY and SYGVKD. After removal of 4 bases from V and 7 bases from J, the junction contained 11 bases not matched to a gene. The CDR3 is 18 residues long. The chain's CDR3 is CAISAGTGTSGRRNEQFF. The CDR3 DNA follows: TGTGCCATCAGTGCCGGCACGGGGACTAGCGGGAGGCGGAATGAGCAGTTCTTC.

This rearrangement joins TRBV11-2 to TRBJ1-3; D ambiguous. Germline values: CDR1 SGHAT, CDR2 FQNNGV. Trimming pared 4 bases from V and 3 bases from J, leaving 13 bases between. The CDR3 runs to 15 residues. CDR3 sequence reads: CASSSRPLGGNTIYF. CDR3 DNA sequence: TGTGCCAGCAGCTCCCGACCCCTCGGTGGAAACACCATATATTTT.

V usage is TRBV2 and J usage is TRBJ2-1; D unresolved. Trimming removed 2 bases from V and 9 bases from J, with 11 bases in between. The length of the CDR3 is 13 residues. Germline V gene sequence: CDR1 SNHLY, CDR2 FYNNEI. The CDR3 nucleotides read TGTGCCAGCAGTGAAAACCGAGTGAGTGAGCAGTTCTTC. Translating it yields CASSENRVSEQFF.

The CDR3 bases are TGTGCCAGCAGCTTAAGTCTCGGGGGACCCTACAATGAGCAGTTCTTC. Its translation is CASSLSLGGPYNEQFF. The chain employs TRBV7-3 and TRBJ2-1; a possible D gene is TRBD2 (6 bases). Germline V gene data show CDR1 as SGHTA and CDR2 as FQGTGA. With 1 base removed from V and 2 bases from J, the gap between germline ends came to 12 bases. CDR3 length equals 16 residues.

This clone was observed a few times. This chain links TRBV18 with TRBJ2-5, with TRBD2 matching 11 bases. Unmatched junction bases numbered 4, after V lost 6 bases and J lost 4 bases. Looked up from germline, CDR1 is KGHSH and CDR2 is LQKENI. This CDR3 contains 14 residues. CDR3 nucleotide sequence: TGTGCCAGCTCGCCCACTAGCGGGAGAGAGACCCAGTACTTC. It encodes CASSPTSGRETQYF.

The sample holds a few counts of this clone. The chain combines TRBV10-2 with TRBJ2-3; 14 positions match TRBD2. J lost 0 bases, V lost 5 bases, and 7 bases had no gene match. Germline V lookup: CDR1 WSHSY, CDR2 SAAADI. CDR3 length: 18 residues. The DNA of the CDR3 is TGCGCCAGCAGTAGACTAGCGGGAGGGCCGAAGAGCACAGATACGCAGTATTTT. Translating gives CASSRLAGGPKSTDTQYF.

CDR3 nucleotides: TGTGCCAGCAGCTTGGGGGTGGAGCAAGAGACCCAGTACTTC. The encoded protein is CASSLGVEQETQYF. The gene calls are TRBV28 and TRBJ2-5, with D possibly called TRBD1 or TRBD2 (5 bases each). There are 14 residues in the CDR3. Germline CDR1 and CDR2: MDHEN and SYDVKM. Deletions cut 6 bases from V and 2 bases from J, with 13 bases between. The complete variable domain, with remaining parts taken from reference TRBV28 and TRBJ2-5, reads DVKVTQSSRYLVKRTGEKVFLECVQDMDHENMFWYRQDPGLGLRLIYFSYDVKMKEKGDIPEGYSVSREKKERFSLILESASTNQTSMYLCASSLGVEQETQYFGPGTRLLVL.

The gene calls are TRBV7-2 and TRBJ1-5, with a possible D match to TRBD1 (5 bases). CDR1 and CDR2 (germline): SGHTA, FQGNSA. V gave up 2 bases and J gave up 6 bases, with 17 bases separating them. This CDR3 has 16 residues. The CDR3 region has the DNA TGTGCCAGCAGCTTAACCGGGGGGGGGATGACTCAGCCCCAGCATTTT. It codes for CASSLTGGGMTQPQHF. Full variable domain (remainder filled in from reference TRBV7-2 and TRBJ1-5): GAGVSQSPSNKVTEKGKDVELRCDPISGHTALYWYRQSLGQGLEFLIYFQGNSAPDKSGLPSDRFSAERTGGSVSTLTIQRTQQEDSAVYLCASSLTGGGMTQPQHFGDGTRLSIL.

This clone was detected only a few times. The chain is built from TRBV7-2 and TRBJ1-5, with D uncertain. V lost 4 bases and J lost 3, with 7 bases in between. Germline V gene lookup returns CDR1 SGHTA and CDR2 FQGNSA. The CDR3 totals 13 residues. This CDR3 is CASSSTPNQPQHF. CDR3 coding DNA: TGTGCCAGCAGCTCGACTCCCAATCAGCCCCAGCATTTT.